This T cell receptor beta chain was obtained from a study of T cell responses to AZD1222 COVID-19 vaccine. The CDR3 totals 13 residues. Germline CDR1 is PRHDT and CDR2 is FYEKMQ (reference sequence). The germline V and J ends were trimmed by 5 bases and 5 bases, with 12 bases remaining between them. Sequencing was performed with immunoSEQ multiplex PCR; in TCRdb, only in-frame clones are kept and a portion is missing. Of roughly 130,000 clones listed, approximately 86% were seen once; the top ten hold 12%. Material: peripheral blood, obtained on day 0 of AZD1222 vaccination. The sequence was obtained from an adult in good health. The V gene is TRBV13, the J gene TRBJ1-1; D remains ambiguous. Written as DNA, the CDR3 is TGTGCCAGCAGCCCCAACCGAGGGACTGAAGCTTTCTTT. This sequence encodes CASSPNRGTEAFF.